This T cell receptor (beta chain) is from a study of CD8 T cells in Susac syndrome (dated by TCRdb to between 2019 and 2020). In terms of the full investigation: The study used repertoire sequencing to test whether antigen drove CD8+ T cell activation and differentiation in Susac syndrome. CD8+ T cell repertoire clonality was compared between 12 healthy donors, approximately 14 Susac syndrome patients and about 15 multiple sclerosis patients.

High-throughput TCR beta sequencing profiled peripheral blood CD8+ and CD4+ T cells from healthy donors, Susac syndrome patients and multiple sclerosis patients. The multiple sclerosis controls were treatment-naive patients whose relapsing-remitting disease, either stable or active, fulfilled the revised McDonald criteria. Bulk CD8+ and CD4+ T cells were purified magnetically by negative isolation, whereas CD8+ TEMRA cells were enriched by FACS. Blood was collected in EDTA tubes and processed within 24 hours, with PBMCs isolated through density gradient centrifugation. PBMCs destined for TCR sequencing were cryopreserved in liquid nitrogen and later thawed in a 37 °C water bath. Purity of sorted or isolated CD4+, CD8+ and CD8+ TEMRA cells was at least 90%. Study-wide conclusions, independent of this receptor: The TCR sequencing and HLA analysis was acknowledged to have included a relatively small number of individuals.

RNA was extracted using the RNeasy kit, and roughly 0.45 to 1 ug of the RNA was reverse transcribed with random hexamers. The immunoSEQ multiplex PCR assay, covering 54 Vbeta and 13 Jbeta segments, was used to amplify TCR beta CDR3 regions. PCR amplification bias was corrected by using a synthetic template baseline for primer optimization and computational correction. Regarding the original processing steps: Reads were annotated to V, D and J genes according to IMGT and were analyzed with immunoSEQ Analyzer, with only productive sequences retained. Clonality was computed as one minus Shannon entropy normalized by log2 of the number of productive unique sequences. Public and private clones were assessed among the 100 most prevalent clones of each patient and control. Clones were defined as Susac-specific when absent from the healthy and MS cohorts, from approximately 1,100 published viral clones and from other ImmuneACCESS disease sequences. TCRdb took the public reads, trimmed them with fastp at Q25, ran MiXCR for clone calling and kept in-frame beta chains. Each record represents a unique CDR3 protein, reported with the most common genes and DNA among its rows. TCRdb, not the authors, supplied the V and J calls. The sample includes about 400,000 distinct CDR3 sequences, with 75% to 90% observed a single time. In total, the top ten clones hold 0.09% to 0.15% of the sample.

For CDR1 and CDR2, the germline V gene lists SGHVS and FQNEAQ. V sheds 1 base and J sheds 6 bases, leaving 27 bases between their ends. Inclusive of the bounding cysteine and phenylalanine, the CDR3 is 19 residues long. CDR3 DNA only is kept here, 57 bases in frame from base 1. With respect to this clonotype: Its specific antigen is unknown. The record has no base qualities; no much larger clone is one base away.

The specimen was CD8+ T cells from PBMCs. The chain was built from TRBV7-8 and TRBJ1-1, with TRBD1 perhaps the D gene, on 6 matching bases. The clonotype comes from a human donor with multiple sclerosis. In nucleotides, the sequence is TGTGCCAGCAGCTTAGGGAATTCCGGGGGCCCACATGAGTGGTCTGAAGCTTTCTTT. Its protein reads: CASSLGNSGGPHEWSEAFF.